One and the same sample provided the 15 T cell receptor beta chains below, sequenced in a study of T cell repertoires in cytomegalovirus infection. TCRdb processed the reads anew with MiXCR; each CDR3 protein has one entry. Of fewer than 700,000 distinct CDR3 sequences in the sample, 24% were seen once. Sequencing was carried out using CD8+ T cells from PBMCs. The source of these receptors is a human donor in good health (CMV status not recorded). Some clones in this sample may be carry-over from other donors' samples.

V gene TRBV6-6 combines with J gene TRBJ1-1; D gene ambiguous. Deletions cut 4 bases from V and 4 bases from J, with 13 bases between. This CDR3 spans 14 amino acids. Per the germline V gene, CDR1 is MNHNY and CDR2 is SVGAGI (reference sequence). The CDR3 region has the DNA TGTGCCAGCAGTTTCGGACCCATCTCCACTGAAGCTTTCTTT. Protein: CASSFGPISTEAFF.

The V and J genes are TRBV27 and TRBJ2-7, with D maybe TRBD1 (5 bases). Germline V lookup: CDR1 MNHEY, CDR2 SMNVEV (reference sequence). CDR3 length: 15 residues. Trimming removed 6 bases from V and 3 bases from J, with 18 bases in between. The CDR3 DNA reads as TGTGCCAGCAGACCTCTTACCTTCAGGGACTACGAGCAGTACTTC. Its translation is CASRPLTFRDYEQYF.

V usage is TRBV20-1 and J usage is TRBJ1-3; D remains unclear. Germline CDR1 is DFQATT and CDR2 is SNEGSKA (reference sequence). This CDR3 has 11 amino acids. V gave up 6 bases and J gave up 4 bases, with 7 bases separating them. In DNA form, the CDR3 reads TGCAGTGCCCCTGGAGGAAACACCATATATTTT. Translation gives CSAPGGNTIYF.

In its sample, this clonotype was seen many times. The V and J genes are TRBV7-9 and TRBJ2-4; 7 bases agree with TRBD1. The CDR3 runs 13 residues. With V trimmed by 5 bases and J by 8 bases, 6 bases remained unmatched. CDR1 is SEHNR and CDR2 is FQNEAQ in the germline V gene (reference sequence). DNA of the CDR3: TGTGCCAGCAGCCCTAAGGGGGCGGACATTCAGTACTTC. It yields the protein CASSPKGADIQYF.

The chain carries TRBV23-1 and TRBJ2-1; tentatively, D is TRBD2 (6 bases). TRBV23-1 is labeled an ORF, and its function is uncertain. The CDR3 extends over 15 amino acids. With 4 bases removed from V and 7 bases from J, the gap between germline ends came to 17 bases. The CDR3 DNA is TGCGCCAGCAGTCCCTCGACGGGAGTCGGAAATGAGCAGTTCTTC. It translates to CASSPSTGVGNEQFF.

About this clonotype itself: A read error is possible here, since a much larger clone lies one base away. J is TRBJ2-1 and V is TRBV6-5; a weak D match, TRBD1 (6 bases). Trimming took 4 bases from V and 3 from J, leaving 19 bases between them. Germline-derived CDR1 and CDR2 are MNHEY and SVGAGI. This CDR3 spans 17 amino acids. The CDR3: CASSFDQDSRGYNEQFF. For the CDR3, the DNA is TGTGCCAGCAGTTTCGATCAGGACAGCAGGGGCTACAATGAGCAGTTCTTC.

This clonotype turned up a few times. V usage is TRBV29-1 and J usage is TRBJ1-1; D gene uncertain. The germline V gene encodes CDR1 SQVTM and CDR2 ANQGSEA. CDR3 size: 15 residues. Trimming left V 1 base short and J 1 base short, with 13 bases between. The CDR3 spells CSVEGTWTSNTEAFF. CDR3 bases: TGCAGCGTTGAAGGGACGTGGACCTCGAACACTGAAGCTTTCTTT.

Details on this clonotype: A much larger clone is a single base away; this may be a read error. This chain uses TRBV7-6 with TRBJ2-1; 8 bases are a match to TRBD1. This CDR3 is 15 amino acids long. Trimming at V came to 4 bases and at J to 7 bases, leaving 9 bases not matched to a gene. Germline V gene data show CDR1 as SGHVS and CDR2 as FNYEAQ. CDR3 region: CASSSSPRTGNEQFF. CDR3 sequence (DNA): TGTGCCAGCAGCTCGAGCCCCAGGACAGGGAATGAGCAGTTCTTC. Full variable domain (missing parts from reference TRBV7-6 and TRBJ2-1): GAGVSQSPRYKVTKRGQDVALRCDPISGHVSLYWYRQALGQGPEFLTYFNYEAQQDKSGLPNDRFSAERPEGSISTLTIQRTEQRDSAMYRCASSSSPRTGNEQFFGPGTRLTVL.

The chain uses TRBV14 and TRBJ2-5; D is possibly TRBD1 (6 bases). The CDR3 is 14 residues long. Looked up from germline, CDR1 is SGHDN and CDR2 is FVKESK. Deletions cut 9 bases from V and 5 bases from J, with 19 bases between. The CDR3 here is CARSQWGPTETQYF. Here the CDR3 DNA reads TGTGCCAGAAGTCAATGGGGGCCCACGGAGACCCAGTACTTC.

The J gene is TRBJ2-2, the V gene TRBV12-3 or TRBV12-4, with D unclear. The CDR3 totals 16 residues. The V gene lost 7 bases and the J gene lost 8 bases, with 23 bases spanning the gap. The CDR3, as DNA: TGTGCCAGCACCCTAGACACATCAATCTCATTAGGGGAGCTGTTTTTT. It is translated as CASTLDTSISLGELFF.

The rearrangement joins TRBV18 to TRBJ2-6; 7 positions match TRBD1. Germline trimming cut 3 bases from V and 6 bases from J; bases unmatched to any gene: 14. Germline V CDR1 and CDR2: KGHSH, LQKENI. The CDR3 length is 18 residues. The CDR3 region is CASSPLGTVPSEANVLTF. As DNA, the CDR3 is TGTGCCAGCTCACCTCTCGGGACAGTGCCATCGGAGGCCAACGTCCTGACTTTC.

This clonotype has a handful of counts. The CDR3 spells CASSSPEQGAGELFF. In DNA form, the CDR3 reads TGTGCCAGCAGCTCCCCCGAACAGGGCGCCGGGGAGCTGTTTTTT. The chain combines TRBV7-9 with TRBJ2-2; D possibly corresponds to TRBD1 (6 bases). Trimming shortened V by 4 bases and J by 6 bases, and 15 bases separated the two germline ends. Germline values: CDR1 SEHNR, CDR2 FQNEAQ (reference sequence). The CDR3 is made up of 15 amino acids.

This chain joins TRBV11-3 and TRBJ2-1, with TRBD2 identical over 10 bases. Per germline, CDR1 SGHNT and CDR2 YENEEA. Losses at the gene ends were 4 bases for V and 6 bases for J; bases not matched to a gene: 15. The CDR3 loop spans 18 amino acids. The CDR3 reads CASSSPKATSGDFNEQFF. In DNA form, the CDR3 reads TGTGCCAGCAGCTCCCCTAAAGCCACTAGCGGGGATTTCAATGAGCAGTTCTTC.

This clonotype has a handful of counts. One base away lies a much larger clone, so this may be a sequencing read error. The chain employs TRBV7-2 and TRBJ2-1; D is perhaps TRBD2 (5 bases). The germline V gene encodes CDR1 SGHTA and CDR2 FQGNSA. V shed 6 bases and J shed 11 bases, with 29 bases lying between them. This CDR3 has 17 residues. The CDR3 DNA reads as TGTGCCAGCAGGTTGGACGGGCTAGCATTTGAGGTGAATAAGCAGTTCTTC. Its protein is CASRLDGLAFEVNKQFF.

The chain carries TRBV6-1 and TRBJ2-7; D is possibly TRBD1 (6 bases). Germline-derived CDR1 and CDR2 are MNHNS and SASEGT. The CDR3 loop spans 15 amino acids. V dropped 3 bases and J dropped 3 bases, with 15 bases sitting between them. CDR3 region: CASSDNTGTGYEQYF. The CDR3 nucleotides are TGTGCCAGCAGTGACAATACAGGGACCGGCTACGAGCAGTACTTC.